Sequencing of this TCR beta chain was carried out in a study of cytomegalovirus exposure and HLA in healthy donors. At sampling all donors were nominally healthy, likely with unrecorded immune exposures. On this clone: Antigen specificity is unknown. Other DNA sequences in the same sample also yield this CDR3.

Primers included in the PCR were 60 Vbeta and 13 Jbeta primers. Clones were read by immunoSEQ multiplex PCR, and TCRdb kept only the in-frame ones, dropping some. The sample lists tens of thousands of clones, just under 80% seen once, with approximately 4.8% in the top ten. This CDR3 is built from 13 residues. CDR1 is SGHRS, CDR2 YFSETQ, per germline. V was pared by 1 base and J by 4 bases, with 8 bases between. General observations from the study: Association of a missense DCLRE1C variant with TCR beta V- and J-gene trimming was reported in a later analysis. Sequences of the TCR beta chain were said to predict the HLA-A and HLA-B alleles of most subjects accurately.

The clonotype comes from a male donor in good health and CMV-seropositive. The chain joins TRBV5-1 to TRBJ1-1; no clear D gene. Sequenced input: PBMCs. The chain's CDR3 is CASSLSGGTEAFF. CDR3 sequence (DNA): TGCGCCAGCAGCTTGTCAGGTGGCACTGAAGCTTTCTTT.